This T cell receptor beta chain was recorded in a study of T cells in Graves' hyperthyroidism and ophthalmopathy. This clonotype was found a few times. It was considered stable Graves' hyperthyroidism when ophthalmopathy did not progress within 18 months. The TCR beta CDR3 regions underwent amplification using RNA transcripts as the source. The HTBI primer set served for first-round RT-PCR of the TCR CDR3. One entry per CDR3 protein, called by TCRdb with MiXCR from the multiplex PCR reads. The sample has about 340,000 distinct CDR3 sequences; about 20% are singletons. Germline V lookup: CDR1 SQVTM, CDR2 ANQGSEA. With V trimmed by 7 bases and J by 0 bases, 6 bases remained unmatched. The CDR3 runs 14 residues.

The source of this sequence is a woman aged 45-65 years with Graves' hyperthyroidism. The sample consisted of blood. V gene TRBV29-1 combines with J gene TRBJ2-3, with 8 bases fitting TRBD2. DNA of the CDR3: TGCAGCGAAAAAGCGGGGGCTAGCACAGATACGCAGTATTTT. Amino acid sequence: CSEKAGASTDTQYF.